The TCR beta chain under discussion was sequenced for a study of blood T cell repertoires in COVID-19. Germline V CDR1 and CDR2: SQVTM, ANQGSEA. The CDR3 is 13 amino acids. The V end lost 8 bases, the J end lost 7 bases, and 20 bases lay between the germline ends. Everyone who took part was roughly 18 to 100 years old, and they came from 20 to 25 US areas. In the authors' workflow: For nucleated cells, counts were estimated from reference gene primer amplification. TCRdb's copy holds only in-frame clones and misses some; the assay was immunoSEQ multiplex PCR. V, J and clone size are those of that table, while D and trimming were read from the DNA. The table lists about 260,000 clones, 90% of them singletons.

V is TRBV29-1 and J is TRBJ2-5, with D perhaps matching TRBD2 (6 bases). Sequenced: PBMCs or T cells enriched from blood (not recorded which). This TCR derives from a man over 45 who had been exposed to COVID-19. In DNA, the CDR3 is TGCAGCTATGAAGGGAGGAACCGAGGGACCCAGTACTTC. Its protein is CSYEGRNRGTQYF.